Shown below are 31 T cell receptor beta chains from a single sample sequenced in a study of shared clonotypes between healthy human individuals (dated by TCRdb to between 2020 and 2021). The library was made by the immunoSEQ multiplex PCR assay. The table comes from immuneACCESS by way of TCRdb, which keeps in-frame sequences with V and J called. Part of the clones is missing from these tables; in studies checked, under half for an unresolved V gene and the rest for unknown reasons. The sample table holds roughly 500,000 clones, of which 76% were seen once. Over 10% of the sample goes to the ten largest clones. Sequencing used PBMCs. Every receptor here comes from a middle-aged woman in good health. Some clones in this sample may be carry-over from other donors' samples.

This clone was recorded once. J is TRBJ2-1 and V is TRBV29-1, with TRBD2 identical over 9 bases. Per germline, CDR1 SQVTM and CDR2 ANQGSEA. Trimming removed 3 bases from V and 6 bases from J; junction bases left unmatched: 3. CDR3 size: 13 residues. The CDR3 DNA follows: TGCAGCGTTGATATTAGCGGGGGCAATGAGCAGTTCTTC. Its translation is CSVDISGGNEQFF.

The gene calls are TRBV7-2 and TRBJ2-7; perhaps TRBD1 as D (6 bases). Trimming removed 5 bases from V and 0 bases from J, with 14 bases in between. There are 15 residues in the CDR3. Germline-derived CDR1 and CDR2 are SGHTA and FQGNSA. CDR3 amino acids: CASSVTGQTSYEQYF. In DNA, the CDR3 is TGTGCCAGCAGCGTGACGGGACAAACCTCCTACGAGCAGTACTTC.

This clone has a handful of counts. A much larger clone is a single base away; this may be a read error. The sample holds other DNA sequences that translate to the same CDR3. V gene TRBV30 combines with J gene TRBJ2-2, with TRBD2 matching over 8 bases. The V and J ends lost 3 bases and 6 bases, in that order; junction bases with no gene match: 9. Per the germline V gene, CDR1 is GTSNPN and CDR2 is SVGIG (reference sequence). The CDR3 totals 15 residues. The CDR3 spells CAWSGGLADPGELFF. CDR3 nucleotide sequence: TGTGCCTGGAGCGGAGGACTAGCAGACCCCGGGGAGCTGTTTTTT.

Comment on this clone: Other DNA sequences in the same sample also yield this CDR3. The CDR3 DNA is TGTGCCAGCAGCACAAGACAGGGATCAGATACGCAGTATTTT. This gives the protein CASSTRQGSDTQYF. This sequence joins TRBV5-4 and TRBJ2-3; 7 positions agree with TRBD1. The CDR3 length is 14 residues. Trimming removed 4 bases from V and 4 bases from J; junction bases left unmatched: 6. Germline V gives CDR1 SGHNT, CDR2 YYREEE (reference sequence).

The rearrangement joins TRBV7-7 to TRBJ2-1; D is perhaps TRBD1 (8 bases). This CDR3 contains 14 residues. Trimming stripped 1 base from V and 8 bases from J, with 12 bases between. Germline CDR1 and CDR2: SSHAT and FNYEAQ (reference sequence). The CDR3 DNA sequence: TGTGCCAGCAGCTTAGGGACAGGGAGGGATGAGCAGTTCTTC. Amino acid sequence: CASSLGTGRDEQFF.

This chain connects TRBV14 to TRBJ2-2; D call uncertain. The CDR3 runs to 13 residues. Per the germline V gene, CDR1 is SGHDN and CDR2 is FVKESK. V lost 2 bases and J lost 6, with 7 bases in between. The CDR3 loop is CASSQTHPGELFF. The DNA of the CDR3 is TGTGCCAGCAGCCAAACTCACCCCGGGGAGCTGTTTTTT. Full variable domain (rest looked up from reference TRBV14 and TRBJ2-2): EAGVTQFPSHSVIEKGQTVTLRCDPISGHDNLYWYRRVMGKEIKFLLHFVKESKQDESGMPNNRFLAERTGGTYSTLKVQPAELEDSGVYFCASSQTHPGELFFGEGSRLTVL.

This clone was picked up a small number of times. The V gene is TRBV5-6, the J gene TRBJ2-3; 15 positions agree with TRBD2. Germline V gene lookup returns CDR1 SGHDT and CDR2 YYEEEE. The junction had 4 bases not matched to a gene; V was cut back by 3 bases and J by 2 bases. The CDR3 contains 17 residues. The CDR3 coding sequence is TGTGCCAGCAGCTCTGGGACTAGCGGGAGGTACACAGATACGCAGTATTTT. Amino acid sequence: CASSSGTSGRYTDTQYF.

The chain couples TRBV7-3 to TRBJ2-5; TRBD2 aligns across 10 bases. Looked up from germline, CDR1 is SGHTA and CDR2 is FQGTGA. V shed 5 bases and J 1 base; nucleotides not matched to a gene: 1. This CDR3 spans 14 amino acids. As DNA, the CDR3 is TGTGCCAGCAGCCGGACTAGCGGCCAAGAGACCCAGTACTTC. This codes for CASSRTSGQETQYF.

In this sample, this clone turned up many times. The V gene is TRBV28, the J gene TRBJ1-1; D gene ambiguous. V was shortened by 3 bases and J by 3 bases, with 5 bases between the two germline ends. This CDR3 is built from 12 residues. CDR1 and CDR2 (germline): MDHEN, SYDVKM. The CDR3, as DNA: TGTGCCAGCAGTTTCACCTACACTGAAGCTTTCTTT. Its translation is CASSFTYTEAFF. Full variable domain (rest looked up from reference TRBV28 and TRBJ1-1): DVKVTQSSRYLVKRTGEKVFLECVQDMDHENMFWYRQDPGLGLRLIYFSYDVKMKEKGDIPEGYSVSREKKERFSLILESASTNQTSMYLCASSFTYTEAFFGQGTRLTVV.

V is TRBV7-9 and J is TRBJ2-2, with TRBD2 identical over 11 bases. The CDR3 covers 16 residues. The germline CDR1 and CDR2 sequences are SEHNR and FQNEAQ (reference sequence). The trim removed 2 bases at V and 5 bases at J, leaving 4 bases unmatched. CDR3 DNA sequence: TGTGCCAGCAGCTTATTAGGACTAGCGGGTACCGGGGAGCTGTTTTTT. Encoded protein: CASSLLGLAGTGELFF.

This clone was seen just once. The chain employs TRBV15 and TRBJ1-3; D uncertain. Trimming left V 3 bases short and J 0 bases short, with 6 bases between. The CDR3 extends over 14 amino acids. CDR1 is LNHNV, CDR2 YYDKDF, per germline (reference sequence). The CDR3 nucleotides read TGTGCCACCAGCAGGGGTAGCTCTGGAAACACCATATATTTT. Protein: CATSRGSSGNTIYF.

CDR3: CAISGDRGDQPQHF. CDR3 DNA sequence: TGTGCCATCAGTGGGGACAGGGGGGATCAGCCCCAGCATTTT. The V and J genes are TRBV10-3 and TRBJ1-5; 11 bases are shared with TRBD1. The CDR3 runs to 14 residues. Germline loops: CDR1 ENHRY, CDR2 SYGVKD. The V and J ends lost 4 bases and 5 bases, in that order; junction bases with no gene match: 1.

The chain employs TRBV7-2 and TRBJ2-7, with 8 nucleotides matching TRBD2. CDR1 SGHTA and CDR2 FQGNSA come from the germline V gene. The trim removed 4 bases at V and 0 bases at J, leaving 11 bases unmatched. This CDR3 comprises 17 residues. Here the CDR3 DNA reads TGTGCCAGCAGCTACGTCCTAGCGGGTGGAAGCTCCTACGAGCAGTACTTC. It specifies CASSYVLAGGSSYEQYF.

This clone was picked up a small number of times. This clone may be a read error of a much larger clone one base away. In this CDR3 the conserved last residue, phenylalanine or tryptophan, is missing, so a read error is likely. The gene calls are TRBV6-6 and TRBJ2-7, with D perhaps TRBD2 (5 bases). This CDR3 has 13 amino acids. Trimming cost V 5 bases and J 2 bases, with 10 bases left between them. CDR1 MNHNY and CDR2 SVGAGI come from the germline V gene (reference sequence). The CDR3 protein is CASSPSTTYEQYS. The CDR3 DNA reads TGTGCCAGCAGTCCTAGCACTACCTACGAGCAGTACTCC.

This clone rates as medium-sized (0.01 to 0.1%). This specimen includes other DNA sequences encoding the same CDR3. The CDR3 is CASSRTGTGGEQYF. CDR3 DNA: TGTGCCAGCAGTAGAACCGGGACAGGGGGCGAGCAGTACTTC. The chain links TRBV2 to TRBJ2-7; 11 bases map to TRBD1. Trimming took 5 bases from V and 6 from J; bases not matched to a gene: 6. This CDR3 spans 14 amino acids. The V gene's germline CDR1 is SNHLY and CDR2 FYNNEI.

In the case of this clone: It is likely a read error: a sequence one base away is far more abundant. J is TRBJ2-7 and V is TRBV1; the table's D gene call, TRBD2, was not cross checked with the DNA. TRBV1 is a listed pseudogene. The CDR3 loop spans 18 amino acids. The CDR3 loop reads CTSSQGALAGDQPYEQYF. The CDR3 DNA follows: TGCACCAGCAGCCAAGGGGCACTAGCGGGAGATCAACCTTACGAGCAGTACTTC.

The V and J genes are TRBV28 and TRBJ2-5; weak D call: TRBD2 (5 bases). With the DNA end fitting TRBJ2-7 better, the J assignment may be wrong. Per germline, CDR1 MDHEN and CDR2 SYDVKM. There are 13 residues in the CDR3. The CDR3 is CASSSRDSYEQYF. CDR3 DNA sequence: TGTGCCAGCAGTAGCCGGGACTCCTACGAGCAGTACTTC.

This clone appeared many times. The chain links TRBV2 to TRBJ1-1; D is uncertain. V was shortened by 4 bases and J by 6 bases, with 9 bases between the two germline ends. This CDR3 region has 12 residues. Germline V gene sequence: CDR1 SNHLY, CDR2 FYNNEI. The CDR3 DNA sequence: TGTGCCAGCAGTGCCGGGTGGTCTGAAGCTTTCTTT. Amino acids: CASSAGWSEAFF.

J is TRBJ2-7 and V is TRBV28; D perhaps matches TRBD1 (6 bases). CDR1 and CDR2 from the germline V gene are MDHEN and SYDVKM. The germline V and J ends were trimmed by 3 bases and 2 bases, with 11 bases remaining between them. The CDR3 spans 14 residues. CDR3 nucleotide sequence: TGTGCCAGCAGTTTGAGGAGACAGGCCTACGAGCAGTACTTC. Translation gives CASSLRRQAYEQYF.

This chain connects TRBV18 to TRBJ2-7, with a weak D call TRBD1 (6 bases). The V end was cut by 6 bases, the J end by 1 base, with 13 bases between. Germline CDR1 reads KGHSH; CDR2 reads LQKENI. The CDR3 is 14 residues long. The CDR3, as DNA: TGTGCCAGCTCGTTCGGACAGACGTCCTACGAGCAGTACTTC. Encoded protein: CASSFGQTSYEQYF.

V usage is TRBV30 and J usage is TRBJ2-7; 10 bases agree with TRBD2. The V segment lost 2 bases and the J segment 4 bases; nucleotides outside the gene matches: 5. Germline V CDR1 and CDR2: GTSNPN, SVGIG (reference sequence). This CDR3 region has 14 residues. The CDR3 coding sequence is TGTGCCTGGAGTTTAGGACTAGCGGCATACGAGCAGTACTTC. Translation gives CAWSLGLAAYEQYF.

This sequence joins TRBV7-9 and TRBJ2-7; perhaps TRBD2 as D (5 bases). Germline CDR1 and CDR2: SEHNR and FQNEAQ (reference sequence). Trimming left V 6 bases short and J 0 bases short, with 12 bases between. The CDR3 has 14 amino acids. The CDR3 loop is CASREGTNSYEQYF. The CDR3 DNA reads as TGTGCCAGCAGAGAGGGCACTAACTCCTACGAGCAGTACTTC.

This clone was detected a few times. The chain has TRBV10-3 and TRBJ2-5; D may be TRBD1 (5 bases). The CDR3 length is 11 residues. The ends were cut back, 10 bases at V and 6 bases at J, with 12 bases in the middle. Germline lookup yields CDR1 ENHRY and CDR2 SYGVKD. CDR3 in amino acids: CASAQGKTQYF. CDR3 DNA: TGTGCCAGTGCCCAGGGAAAGACCCAGTACTTC.

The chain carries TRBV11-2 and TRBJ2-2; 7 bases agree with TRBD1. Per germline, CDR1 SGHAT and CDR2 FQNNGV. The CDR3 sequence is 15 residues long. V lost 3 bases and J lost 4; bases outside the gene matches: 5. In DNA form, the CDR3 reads TGTGCCAGCAGCTTGACAGGGTTGAGCACCGGGGAGCTGTTTTTT. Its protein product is CASSLTGLSTGELFF.

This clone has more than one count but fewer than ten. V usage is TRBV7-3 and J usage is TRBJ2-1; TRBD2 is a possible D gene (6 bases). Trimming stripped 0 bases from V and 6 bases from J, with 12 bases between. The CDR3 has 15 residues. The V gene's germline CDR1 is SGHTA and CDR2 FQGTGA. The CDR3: CASSLTNSGGNEQFF. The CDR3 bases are TGTGCCAGCAGCTTAACCAATTCCGGGGGCAATGAGCAGTTCTTC.

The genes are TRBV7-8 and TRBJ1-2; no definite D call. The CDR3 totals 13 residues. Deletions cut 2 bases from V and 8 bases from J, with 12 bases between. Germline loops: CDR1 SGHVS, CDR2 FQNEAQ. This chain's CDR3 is CASSLNTDFGYTF. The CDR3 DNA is TGTGCCAGCAGCTTAAACACGGACTTCGGCTACACCTTC.

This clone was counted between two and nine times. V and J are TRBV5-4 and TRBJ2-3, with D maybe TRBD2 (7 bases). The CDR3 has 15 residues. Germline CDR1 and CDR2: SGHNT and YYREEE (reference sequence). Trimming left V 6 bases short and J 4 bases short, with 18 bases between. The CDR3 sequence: CASKPGGGSSDTQYF. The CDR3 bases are TGTGCCAGCAAACCGGGGGGCGGGAGCTCAGATACGCAGTATTTT.

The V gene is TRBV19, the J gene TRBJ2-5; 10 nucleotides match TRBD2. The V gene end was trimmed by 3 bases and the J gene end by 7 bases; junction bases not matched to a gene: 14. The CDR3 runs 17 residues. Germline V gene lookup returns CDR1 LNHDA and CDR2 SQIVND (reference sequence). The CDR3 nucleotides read TGTGCCAGTAGTATCGGGCTAGCGGGAGCGAGTTTCGGGACCCAGTACTTC. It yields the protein CASSIGLAGASFGTQYF. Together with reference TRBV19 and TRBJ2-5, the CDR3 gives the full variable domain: DGGITQSPKYLFRKEGQNVTLSCEQNLNHDAMYWYRQDPGQGLRLIYYSQIVNDFQKGDIAEGYSVSREKKESFPLTVTSAQKNPTAFYLCASSIGLAGASFGTQYFGPGTRLLVL.

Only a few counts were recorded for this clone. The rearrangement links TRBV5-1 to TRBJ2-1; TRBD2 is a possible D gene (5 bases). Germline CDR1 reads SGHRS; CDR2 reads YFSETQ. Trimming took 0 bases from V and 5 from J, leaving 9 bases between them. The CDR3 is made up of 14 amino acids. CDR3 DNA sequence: TGCGCCAGCAGCTTGGGGACTCAGGACAATGAGCAGTTCTTC. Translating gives CASSLGTQDNEQFF.

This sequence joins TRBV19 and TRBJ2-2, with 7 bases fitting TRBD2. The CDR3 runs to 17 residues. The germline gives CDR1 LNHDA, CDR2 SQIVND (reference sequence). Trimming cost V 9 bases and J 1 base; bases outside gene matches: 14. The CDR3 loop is CASTVVYGGGNTGELFF. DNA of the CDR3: TGTGCCAGCACAGTAGTATATGGCGGGGGGAACACCGGGGAGCTGTTTTTT.

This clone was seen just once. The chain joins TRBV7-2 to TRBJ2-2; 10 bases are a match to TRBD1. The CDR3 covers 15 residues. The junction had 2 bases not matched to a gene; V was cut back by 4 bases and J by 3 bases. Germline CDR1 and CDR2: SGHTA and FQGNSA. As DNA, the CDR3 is TGTGCCAGCAGCTGGGGGACAGGGGACACCGGGGAGCTGTTTTTT. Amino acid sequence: CASSWGTGDTGELFF.